One and the same sample provided the 8 T cell receptor beta chains below, sequenced in a study of radiation and T cells in renal cell carcinoma. Generated by immunoSEQ multiplex PCR, the TCRdb table keeps only in-frame clones and is missing some. The top ten hold 5.5% to 6.5% of the sample, which has about 130,000 clones, about 88% seen once. Time point here: blood 2 weeks post-SBRT. This sample's treatment: 15 Gy SBRT to primary tumor, nephrectomy 4 weeks later. Sequencing was performed on blood, taken from a patient whose treatment included radiotherapy and nephrectomy. These receptors were obtained from a woman in her sixties or seventies with renal cell carcinoma.

The chain couples TRBV21-1 to TRBJ1-1; the table gives TRBD1 as D, unverified against the DNA. TRBV21-1 is an annotated pseudogene. This CDR3 comprises 16 residues. The CDR3 region is CASSPIGGKGSTEAFF. In nucleotides, the CDR3 is TGTGCCAGCAGTCCTATAGGGGGTAAGGGGAGCACTGAAGCTTTCTTT.

The V and J genes are TRBV7-2 and TRBJ2-3, with 13 bases aligning to TRBD2. CDR1 is SGHTA, CDR2 FQGNSA, per germline. The CDR3 totals 18 residues. J was trimmed by 1 base and V by 0 bases; bases with no gene match: 4. The CDR3 spells CASSLALAGGPRTDTQYF. DNA of the CDR3: TGTGCCAGCAGCTTAGCACTAGCGGGGGGGCCGCGCACAGATACGCAGTATTTT.

This clone appeared a single time. This rearrangement joins TRBV20-1 to TRBJ1-2; no firm D call. Germline V gene data show CDR1 as DFQATT and CDR2 as SNEGSKA (reference sequence). V was cut by 0 bases and J by 8 bases, with 1 base left in between. The CDR3 consists of 9 residues. CDR3 sequence: CSARDGYTF. CDR3 DNA: TGCAGTGCTAGAGACGGCTACACCTTC.

V and J are TRBV15 and TRBJ2-5; TRBD2 matches at 7 bases. The CDR3 contains 15 residues. The ends lost 6 bases at V and 2 bases at J; junction bases unmatched: 9. Germline V gene sequence: CDR1 LNHNV, CDR2 YYDKDF (reference sequence). CDR3 protein: CATSTSGAPQETQYF. CDR3 coding DNA: TGTGCCACCAGTACCAGCGGGGCCCCGCAAGAGACCCAGTACTTC.

This rearrangement joins TRBV7-9 to TRBJ1-6; D is perhaps TRBD1 (6 bases). This CDR3 spans 16 amino acids. The V gene's germline CDR1 is SEHNR and CDR2 FQNEAQ (reference sequence). V lost 5 bases to trimming and J lost 2 bases, with 13 bases between them. The CDR3 loop reads CASSPRTVAYNSPLHF. The CDR3 region has the DNA TGTGCCAGCAGCCCTCGGACAGTCGCCTATAATTCACCCCTCCACTTT.

The J gene is TRBJ1-5, the V gene TRBV4-3; unclear D gene. Germline CDR1 reads LGHNA; CDR2 reads YSLEER. The CDR3 is 15 residues long. V was pared by 0 bases and J by 0 bases, with 6 bases between. Here the CDR3 DNA reads TGCGCCAGCAGCCAAGAGGTAAATAGCAATCAGCCCCAGCATTTT. It yields the protein CASSQEVNSNQPQHF.

V is TRBV7-3 and J is TRBJ2-1, with D possibly called TRBD1 or TRBD2 (5 bases each). The V gene lost 5 bases and the J gene lost 4 bases, with 6 bases spanning the gap. This CDR3 spans 12 amino acids. The germline gives CDR1 SGHTA, CDR2 FQGTGA. In nucleotides, the CDR3 is TGTGCCAGCAGCGGGGGATACAATGAGCAGTTCTTC. Its protein product is CASSGGYNEQFF. Filled out from reference TRBV7-3 and TRBJ2-1, the complete variable domain reads GAGVSQTPSNKVTEKGKYVELRCDPISGHTALYWYRQSLGQGPEFLIYFQGTGAADDSGLPNDRFFAVRPEGSVSTLKIQRTERGDSAVYLCASSGGYNEQFFGPGTRLTVL.

This rearrangement joins TRBV4-2 to TRBJ2-2; TRBD2 matches 13 bases. The germline gives CDR1 LGHNA, CDR2 YNFKEQ. J lost 0 bases, V lost 2 bases, and 9 bases had no gene match. This CDR3 region has 20 residues. In nucleotides, the CDR3 is TGTGCCAGCAGCCAAAAAGTGGGACTAGCGGGGACCCCGAACACCGGGGAGCTGTTTTTT. Translated, it gives CASSQKVGLAGTPNTGELFF.